This T cell receptor beta chain was retrieved from a study of shared clonotypes between healthy human individuals. Study results and limitations: Among non-shared clonotypes, generation probabilities were lower than among those shared by all four donors. Tissues were not sampled, only blood, and their repertoires likely differ. Several donors had about 5% of their naive CD4 clonotypes in common.

For this clone: Its target is not known.

The V end lost 6 bases, the J end lost 4 bases, and 12 bases lay between the germline ends. The CDR3 is 13 amino acids. Germline-derived CDR1 and CDR2 are SGHTA and FQGNSA. The table came from immunoSEQ multiplex PCR; TCRdb's copy has only in-frame clones and leaves some out. The sample shows roughly 700,000 clones, around two thirds of them seen only once. V and J are TRBV7-2 and TRBJ2-5; D perhaps matches TRBD1 (6 bases). Sequencing used memory CD4+ T cells sorted from blood. Subset denoted: CD45RA-negative fraction. This sequence originates from a woman aged 30 to 39 in good health. CDR3 loop: CASSVQGVETQYF. CDR3 sequence (DNA): TGTGCCAGCAGTGTACAGGGAGTAGAGACCCAGTACTTC.